This T cell receptor (beta chain) was sequenced for a study of T cell changes during pregnancy in multiple sclerosis. Some clones are missing from TCRdb's copy, which holds only in-frame ones; the method was immunoSEQ multiplex PCR. The sample shows about 60,000 clones, 92% of them seen only once. This clone was detected once. Germline V gene sequence: CDR1 LGHNA, CDR2 YSLEER. The junction had 6 bases not matched to a gene; V was cut back by 0 bases and J by 1 base. CDR3 size: 16 residues. The input for sequencing was peripheral blood, taken in the first trimester of pregnancy. The sequence derives from a female donor with multiple sclerosis, enrolled in a pregnancy study. The chain is built from TRBV4-3 and TRBJ2-7; TRBD2 matches 7 bases. The CDR3 DNA sequence: TGCGCCAGCAGCCAAGAGACTAGCTCAGCGTCCTACGAGCAGTACTTC. Its translation is CASSQETSSASYEQYF.